The 29 T cell receptor beta chains presented below share a single source sample, sequenced in a study of blood T cell repertoires in COVID-19. TCRdb's table, derived via immunoSEQ multiplex PCR, lists solely in-frame clones and lacks some. Among roughly 190,000 clones, around 87% were seen once, and the ten largest hold about 2.2%. The source material was PBMCs or T cells enriched from blood (not recorded which). Receptors were obtained from a woman in her 30s who had recovered from COVID-19.

The rearrangement joins TRBV7-2 to TRBJ2-5; 8 nucleotides agree with TRBD2. CDR3 length equals 14 residues. CDR1 is SGHTA and CDR2 is FQGNSA in the germline V gene. V dropped 8 bases and J dropped 7; count of bases not matched to a gene: 12. The CDR3 bases are TGTGCCAGCCTAGAGCCGGGACTAGAGACGACCCAGTACTTC. It yields the protein CASLEPGLETTQYF.

This chain connects TRBV7-3 to TRBJ1-4; D may be TRBD1 (6 bases). The CDR3 runs 16 residues. CDR1 and CDR2 (germline): SGHTA, FQGTGA. Trimming left V 2 bases short and J 1 base short, with 11 bases between. The CDR3 nucleotides read TGTGCCAGCAGCTTAGGCAGGGGAAGAACTAATGAAAAACTGTTTTTT. It specifies CASSLGRGRTNEKLFF. Based on the CDR3 plus reference TRBV7-3 and TRBJ1-4, the full variable domain is GAGVSQTPSNKVTEKGKYVELRCDPISGHTALYWYRQSLGQGPEFLIYFQGTGAADDSGLPNDRFFAVRPEGSVSTLKIQRTERGDSAVYLCASSLGRGRTNEKLFFGSGTQLSVL.

The V and J genes are TRBV2 and TRBJ1-5; D is unresolved. Germline V gene data show CDR1 as SNHLY and CDR2 as FYNNEI. CDR3 size: 13 residues. V gave up 4 bases and J gave up 5 bases, with 9 bases separating them. The CDR3, as DNA: TGTGCCAGCAGTGGGAGCAGAGATCAGCCCCAGCATTTT. This codes for CASSGSRDQPQHF.

V is TRBV9 and J is TRBJ2-6; D unclear. CDR1 and CDR2 (germline): SGDLS, YYNGEE. The CDR3 covers 15 residues. The V end was cut by 3 bases, the J end by 3 bases, with 10 bases between. DNA of the CDR3: TGTGCCAGCAGCGCCCGACAAGGTGGGGCCAACGTCCTGACTTTC. It is translated as CASSARQGGANVLTF. Full variable domain (missing parts from reference TRBV9 and TRBJ2-6): DSGVTQTPKHLITATGQRVTLRCSPRSGDLSVYWYQQSLDQGLQFLIQYYNGEERAKGNILERFSAQQFPDLHSELNLSSLELGDSALYFCASSARQGGANVLTFGAGSRLTVL.

This sequence joins TRBV6-1 and TRBJ1-2, with D possibly TRBD1 on 5 matching bases. CDR3 length equals 13 residues. CDR1 and CDR2 from the germline V gene are MNHNS and SASEGT. Trimming shortened V by 2 bases and J by 7 bases, and 11 bases separated the two germline ends. CDR3 protein: CASSEWGGGGYTF. In nucleotides, the CDR3 is TGTGCCAGCAGTGAATGGGGGGGAGGTGGCTACACCTTC.

Remarks on this clone: A junction boundary mismatches the germline segment, possibly from a read error. This chain connects TRBV4-3 to TRBJ1-1, with a weak D call TRBD1 (6 bases). Germline CDR1 and CDR2: LGHNA and YSLEER. The CDR3 has 15 residues. Written as DNA, the CDR3 is TGCGCCAGCAGCCAAGATTGGGGGTGGGACACTGAAACTTTCTTT. Amino acids: CASSQDWGWDTETFF.

The chain recombines TRBV30 with TRBJ2-1, with a weak D call TRBD1 (6 bases). The CDR3 is 13 residues long. V was pared by 6 bases and J by 5 bases, with 14 bases between. Germline values: CDR1 GTSNPN, CDR2 SVGIG (reference sequence). CDR3 DNA: TGTGCCTGCCACAGGGTGCGGGACAATGAGCAGTTCTTC. Protein: CACHRVRDNEQFF.

The rearrangement links TRBV7-2 to TRBJ1-2; a weak D match, TRBD1 (6 bases). Between the trimmed V and J ends, which lost 5 bases and 0 bases, there was a span of 13 bases. The V gene's germline CDR1 is SGHTA and CDR2 FQGNSA. The CDR3 has 15 residues. In DNA form, the CDR3 reads TGTGCCAGCAGCACAAGGGACAACGCTAACTATGGCTACACCTTC. Its protein is CASSTRDNANYGYTF.

The J gene is TRBJ1-1, the V gene TRBV30; TRBD1 agrees at 9 bases. CDR1 and CDR2 from the germline V gene are GTSNPN and SVGIG (reference sequence). This CDR3 has 12 amino acids. The CDR3 region has the DNA TGTGCTCTCGGGACAGGGAATACTGAAGCTTTCTTT. It yields the protein CALGTGNTEAFF.

The genes are TRBV3-1 (or the pseudogene TRBV3-2) and TRBJ2-1; possibly TRBD2 for D (5 bases). Trimming stripped 4 bases from V and 4 bases from J, with 20 bases between. This CDR3 has 17 residues. Germline V gives CDR1 LGHDT, CDR2 YNNKEL (reference sequence). CDR3 region: CASSPSAEWETYNEQFF. The CDR3 DNA is TGTGCCAGCAGCCCCTCAGCGGAATGGGAGACGTACAATGAGCAGTTCTTC.

The V call is TRBV5-1, the J call TRBJ2-1; 10 bases are a match to TRBD1. The trim removed 4 bases at V and 9 bases at J, leaving 13 bases unmatched. The CDR3 length is 16 residues. The germline V gene has CDR1 SGHRS and CDR2 YFSETQ. CDR3 loop: CASSHSLTGGRGEQFF. CDR3 DNA sequence: TGCGCCAGCAGCCACTCACTGACAGGGGGCCGGGGTGAGCAGTTCTTC.

The V call is TRBV25-1, the J call TRBJ1-1; tentative D call: TRBD1 (5 bases). In germline, CDR1 is MGHDK, CDR2 SYGVNS. The CDR3 consists of 13 residues. V was pared by 7 bases and J by 4 bases, with 13 bases between. The CDR3: CASTGGPGTEAFF. The CDR3 DNA follows: TGTGCCAGCACGGGGGGACCGGGCACTGAAGCTTTCTTT.

This clone has just one count. The rearrangement joins TRBV19 to TRBJ1-5; no firm D call. Per germline, CDR1 LNHDA and CDR2 SQIVND (reference sequence). The CDR3 has 16 residues. V was trimmed by 5 bases and J by 3 bases, leaving 17 bases between them. DNA of the CDR3: TGTGCCAGTAGTCCCCGACCGCAGGTGATCAATCAGCCCCAGCATTTT. This sequence encodes CASSPRPQVINQPQHF.

The rearrangement uses TRBV7-2 and TRBJ1-1; TRBD1 might be the D (5 bases). The germline V gene encodes CDR1 SGHTA and CDR2 FQGNSA. Between the trimmed V and J ends, which lost 6 bases and 6 bases, there was a span of 14 bases. The CDR3 spans 13 residues. DNA of the CDR3: TGTGCCAGCAGTTCAGGGTTCGTGGCTGAAGCTTTCTTT. It specifies CASSSGFVAEAFF.

This clone was recorded once. The rearrangement uses TRBV7-8 and TRBJ1-2; no definite D call. V lost 3 bases and J 7 bases, leaving 24 bases between the germline ends. CDR3 length: 17 residues. Germline V gene data show CDR1 as SGHVS and CDR2 as FQNEAQ. CDR3 loop: CASSFRQAQSLSGGYTF. CDR3 DNA: TGTGCCAGCAGCTTTCGGCAGGCCCAATCCCTGAGTGGTGGCTACACCTTC.

This chain uses TRBV2 with TRBJ2-7; 11 nucleotides agree with TRBD1. The trim removed 7 bases at V and 7 bases at J, leaving 6 bases unmatched. This CDR3 contains 13 residues. From germline, CDR1 is SNHLY and CDR2 FYNNEI. The CDR3 spells CASKGQGVWEQYF. The CDR3, as DNA: TGTGCCAGCAAGGGACAGGGGGTGTGGGAGCAGTACTTC.

The chain links TRBV27 to TRBJ1-5; D perhaps matches TRBD1 (5 bases). Trimming removed 9 bases from V and 0 bases from J, with 15 bases in between. Per germline, CDR1 MNHEY and CDR2 SMNVEV (reference sequence). This CDR3 is built from 15 residues. The CDR3 sequence is CASSAGGLSNQPQHF. The DNA for the CDR3 is TGTGCCAGTTCGGCGGGGGGACTTAGCAATCAGCCCCAGCATTTT.

V and J are TRBV7-9 and TRBJ1-1; D remains unclear. The CDR3 has 13 amino acids. Germline CDR1 and CDR2: SEHNR and FQNEAQ (reference sequence). Trimming cost V 4 bases and J 1 base, with 7 bases left between them. The CDR3 DNA sequence: TGTGCCAGCAGCTCCCAGGCGAACACTGAAGCTTTCTTT. Its translation: CASSSQANTEAFF.

The sample holds one count of this clone. The J gene is TRBJ2-3, the V gene TRBV6-2 or TRBV6-3, with TRBD2 as a possible D gene (6 bases). Looked up from germline, CDR1 is MNHEY and CDR2 is SVGEGT. The CDR3 consists of 13 residues. The V gene lost 2 bases and the J gene lost 9 bases, with 12 bases spanning the gap. The chain's CDR3 is CASSYPGAGTQYF. CDR3 sequence (DNA): TGTGCCAGCAGTTACCCTGGCGCGGGGACGCAGTATTTT.

V usage is TRBV7-2 and J usage is TRBJ2-7; the D gene is possibly TRBD1 (6 bases). There are 14 residues in the CDR3. CDR1 SGHTA and CDR2 FQGNSA come from the germline V gene. V gave up 5 bases and J gave up 2 bases, with 13 bases separating them. The CDR3 bases are TGTGCCAGCAGCGTCCGGGACACAGCCTACGAGCAGTACTTC. Protein sequence: CASSVRDTAYEQYF.

The chain has TRBV30 and TRBJ1-3; weak D call: TRBD1 (5 bases). Germline loops: CDR1 GTSNPN, CDR2 SVGIG (reference sequence). V gave up 2 bases and J gave up 3 bases, with 17 bases separating them. The CDR3 has 16 residues. The CDR3 protein is CAWSWGDPLGGNTIYF. CDR3 nucleotides: TGTGCCTGGAGTTGGGGGGATCCTTTGGGTGGAAACACCATATATTTT.

The gene calls are TRBV11-3 and TRBJ2-7; 7 bases align to TRBD1. CDR3 length: 15 residues. Germline V gives CDR1 SGHNT, CDR2 YENEEA. Unmatched junction bases numbered 6, after V lost 2 bases and J lost 2 bases. CDR3 in amino acids: CASSLFKGATYEQYF. In DNA form, the CDR3 reads TGTGCCAGCAGCTTATTCAAGGGGGCCACCTACGAGCAGTACTTC.

The V gene is TRBV19, the J gene TRBJ1-6; D is ambiguous. Trimming stripped 3 bases from V and 3 bases from J, with 6 bases between. From germline, CDR1 is LNHDA and CDR2 SQIVND (reference sequence). CDR3 size: 14 residues. CDR3 bases: TGTGCCAGTAGTATTTACAGCTATAATTCACCCCTCCACTTT. This codes for CASSIYSYNSPLHF.

This chain uses TRBV7-7 with TRBJ2-3, with 8 bases aligning to TRBD1. With V trimmed by 0 bases and J by 1 base, 0 bases remained unmatched. Germline-derived CDR1 and CDR2 are SSHAT and FNYEAQ (reference sequence). This CDR3 is 15 amino acids long. This CDR3 is CASSLAGQGTDTQYF. In DNA form, the CDR3 reads TGTGCCAGCAGCTTAGCGGGACAGGGCACAGATACGCAGTATTTT.

This clone has only one observation. The chain has TRBV27 and TRBJ1-4; a weak D match, TRBD1 (6 bases). The CDR3 spans 15 residues. CDR1 is MNHEY and CDR2 is SMNVEV in the germline V gene (reference sequence). Trimming pared 5 bases from V and 5 bases from J, leaving 15 bases between. The CDR3 protein is CASSPPGGRNEKLFF. CDR3 sequence (DNA): TGTGCCAGCAGTCCCCCCGGGGGGCGAAATGAAAAACTGTTTTTT.

J is TRBJ2-3 and V is TRBV7-2; 8 positions match TRBD2. The ends lost 5 bases at V and 0 bases at J; junction bases unmatched: 4. The CDR3 spans 15 residues. CDR1 and CDR2 (germline): SGHTA, FQGNSA. The CDR3 sequence is CASSLSGVSTDTQYF. CDR3 coding DNA: TGTGCCAGCAGCCTTAGCGGGGTTAGCACAGATACGCAGTATTTT.

The J gene is TRBJ2-1, the V gene TRBV27, with D maybe TRBD2 (6 bases). In germline, CDR1 is MNHEY, CDR2 SMNVEV (reference sequence). The CDR3 has 15 amino acids. V lost 5 bases to trimming and J lost 0 bases, with 11 bases between them. As DNA, the CDR3 is TGTGCCAGCAGTCCCCGGGGGAGCTCCTACAATGAGCAGTTCTTC. Its translation: CASSPRGSSYNEQFF.

The chain has TRBV12-3 or TRBV12-4 and TRBJ1-2; 7 positions match TRBD1. Unmatched junction bases numbered 11, after V lost 5 bases and J lost 14 bases. The CDR3 totals 12 residues. The CDR3 here is CASSQTPGGGTF. As DNA, the CDR3 is TGTGCCAGCAGTCAAACTCCAGGGGGAGGTACCTTC.

The genes are TRBV7-9 and TRBJ1-1; D is unclear. V was cut by 3 bases and J by 7 bases, with 12 bases left in between. The germline gives CDR1 SEHNR, CDR2 FQNEAQ (reference sequence). The CDR3 sequence is 13 residues long. The CDR3 is CASSLTFAGEAFF. The CDR3 DNA sequence: TGTGCCAGCAGCTTGACCTTTGCGGGTGAAGCTTTCTTT.